The next 14 T cell receptor beta chains were all read from a single sample in a study of blood T cell repertoires in COVID-19. Some clones are missing from TCRdb's copy, which holds only in-frame ones; the method was immunoSEQ multiplex PCR. Here the sample spans a few hundred thousand clones, about 90% being singletons. Sequencing was carried out using PBMCs or T cells enriched from blood (not recorded which). The receptors were gathered from a man aged 25-40 years who had been exposed to COVID-19.

V and J are TRBV10-3 and TRBJ1-6; TRBD1 matches 7 bases. Germline CDR1 and CDR2: ENHRY and SYGVKD. V shed 4 bases, J shed 6 bases, and the junction held 6 bases outside the gene matches. This CDR3 is 15 amino acids long. CDR3 bases: TGTGCCATCAGTGCCCCCGGACAGGCTAATTCACCCCTCCACTTT. The encoded protein is CAISAPGQANSPLHF.

This rearrangement joins TRBV6-6 to TRBJ1-4, with D perhaps matching TRBD1 (5 bases). From germline, CDR1 is MNHNY and CDR2 SVGAGI (reference sequence). V was pared by 3 bases and J by 7 bases, with 12 bases between. The CDR3 totals 14 residues. CDR3: CASSYRQGSEKLFF. The CDR3 nucleotides read TGTGCCAGCAGTTATCGGCAGGGCAGTGAAAAACTGTTTTTT.

The rearrangement joins TRBV14 to TRBJ1-2, with TRBD1 matching 7 bases. With 8 bases clipped from V and 6 bases from J, the junction kept 12 bases outside the gene matches. The CDR3 totals 14 residues. Germline values: CDR1 SGHDN, CDR2 FVKESK. The CDR3 DNA sequence: TGTGCCAGCGAGCCGACAGGGAGTTCCCATGGCTACACCTTC. Translating gives CASEPTGSSHGYTF.

This clone was seen a handful of times. The chain employs TRBV7-9 and TRBJ1-2; perhaps TRBD1 as D (5 bases). The CDR3 spans 14 residues. Germline CDR1 reads SEHNR; CDR2 reads FQNEAQ (reference sequence). Trimming took 4 bases from V and 3 from J, leaving 12 bases between them. The CDR3 DNA reads TGTGCCAGCAGCTCCAGTAGGGGTGACTATGGCTACACCTTC. Translated: CASSSSRGDYGYTF.

The V gene is TRBV29-1, the J gene TRBJ1-3, with D perhaps TRBD1 (6 bases). Trimming shortened V by 5 bases and J by 0 bases, and 8 bases separated the two germline ends. The CDR3 loop spans 13 amino acids. Germline CDR1 is SQVTM and CDR2 is ANQGSEA. The CDR3 bases are TGCAGCGTTCAGGGGAACTCTGGAAACACCATATATTTT. Amino acid sequence: CSVQGNSGNTIYF.

This clone was counted only a few times. This chain joins TRBV18 and TRBJ1-3; 11 nucleotides match TRBD1. J was trimmed by 0 bases and V by 4 bases; bases with no gene match: 5. This CDR3 contains 17 residues. Germline V gene lookup returns CDR1 KGHSH and CDR2 LQKENI. The CDR3 bases are TGTGCCAGCTCACGGACAGGGGGCTCCAACTCTGGAAACACCATATATTTT. Its protein is CASSRTGGSNSGNTIYF.

The chain uses TRBV7-9 and TRBJ1-2, with a possible D match to TRBD1 (5 bases). The CDR3 is 13 residues long. Germline V lookup: CDR1 SEHNR, CDR2 FQNEAQ (reference sequence). V was cut by 1 base and J by 5 bases, with 8 bases left in between. For the CDR3, the DNA is TGTGCCAGCAGCTTAGTTCAGGGATATGGCTACACCTTC. Its translation: CASSLVQGYGYTF.

The chain couples TRBV4-1 to TRBJ1-5, with a tentative D call TRBD1 (5 bases). Germline CDR1 reads MGHRA; CDR2 reads YSYEKL. The CDR3 extends over 14 amino acids. V gave up 1 base and J gave up 6 bases, with 10 bases separating them. The CDR3: CASSQVQVGQPQHF. CDR3 nucleotide sequence: TGCGCCAGCAGCCAAGTACAGGTGGGTCAGCCCCAGCATTTT.

The rearrangement links TRBV27 to TRBJ2-5, with D possibly TRBD2 on 5 matching bases. This CDR3 is 14 amino acids long. Germline V lookup: CDR1 MNHEY, CDR2 SMNVEV (reference sequence). V lost 10 bases and J lost 7, with 22 bases in between. CDR3 sequence (DNA): TGTGCCACATATATTTTAGCGCCCCGGTGGACCCAGTACTTC. The encoded protein is CATYILAPRWTQYF.

The gene calls are TRBV11-2 and TRBJ2-7; 7 nucleotides match TRBD1. There are 13 residues in the CDR3. Germline assignment: CDR1 SGHAT and CDR2 FQNNGV. V lost 8 bases, J lost 5 bases, and 9 bases stayed unmatched. CDR3 residues: CASVDRDPHEQYF. The CDR3 DNA is TGTGCCAGCGTCGACAGGGATCCCCACGAGCAGTACTTC.

The chain uses TRBV2 and TRBJ2-7, with TRBD1 identical over 7 bases. Germline lookup yields CDR1 SNHLY and CDR2 FYNNEI. J gave up 5 bases and V 4 bases, and 5 bases lay outside the gene matches. The CDR3 covers 13 residues. CDR3 region: CASSGGQSHEQYF. The CDR3 DNA follows: TGTGCCAGCAGTGGGGGACAGTCCCACGAGCAGTACTTC. The complete variable domain, with remaining parts taken from reference TRBV2 and TRBJ2-7, reads EPEVTQTPSHQVTQMGQEVILRCVPISNHLYFYWYRQILGQKVEFLVSFYNNEISEKSEIFDDQFSVERPDGSNFTLKIRSTKLEDSAMYFCASSGGQSHEQYFGPGTRLTVT.

The genes are TRBV6-4 and TRBJ2-3; 8 bases match TRBD1. Germline assignment: CDR1 MRHNA and CDR2 SNTAGT. Losses at the gene ends were 3 bases for V and 4 bases for J; bases not matched to a gene: 9. This CDR3 region has 16 residues. The CDR3 reads CASSEVGTGGPDTQYF. CDR3 bases: TGTGCCAGCAGTGAAGTTGGGACAGGTGGCCCAGATACGCAGTATTTT.

The V and J genes are TRBV5-4 and TRBJ2-3, with 11 bases matching TRBD1. The trim removed 10 bases at V and 4 bases at J, leaving 5 bases unmatched. Germline CDR1 and CDR2: SGHNT and YYREEE (reference sequence). This CDR3 region has 13 residues. CDR3 in amino acids: CAGRTGGSDTQYF. Here the CDR3 DNA reads TGTGCCGGAAGGACAGGGGGCTCAGATACGCAGTATTTT.

The gene calls are TRBV3-1 (or the pseudogene TRBV3-2) and TRBJ2-2, with 10 bases lining up with TRBD2. CDR1 is LGHDT, CDR2 YNNKEL, per germline (reference sequence). This CDR3 has 20 amino acids. V shed 0 bases and J 2 bases; nucleotides not matched to a gene: 12. In DNA form, the CDR3 reads TGTGCCAGCAGCCAAGAAATCGGATGGGCTAGCGGGGGTAACACCGGGGAGCTGTTTTTT. Its protein product is CASSQEIGWASGGNTGELFF.